This entry lists 24 T cell receptor beta chains sequenced from one sample in a study of glioma-infiltrating T cells after dendritic cell vaccination. Time point meaning: after dendritic cell vaccination, including at tumor progression/relapse. The repertoire was sequenced with immunoSEQ multiplex PCR; TCRdb's copy has only in-frame clones and lacks some. The table has approximately 92,000 clones, approximately 84% seen once; the top ten hold approximately 5.4%. The sample here was blood, taken after dendritic cell vaccination. All receptors come from a human donor with glioblastoma.

The chain is built from TRBV7-3 and TRBJ2-3; the match to TRBD2 covers 14 bases. CDR3 length equals 17 residues. The V gene's germline CDR1 is SGHTA and CDR2 FQGTGA. Losses at the gene ends were 5 bases for V and 1 base for J; bases not matched to a gene: 5. The CDR3 DNA follows: TGTGCCAGCAGCAGGACTAGCGGGAGGTCGGGCACAGATACGCAGTATTTT. It yields the protein CASSRTSGRSGTDTQYF.

The chain is built from TRBV2 and TRBJ2-1; 7 nucleotides line up with TRBD2. V was pared by 9 bases and J by 6 bases, with 14 bases of the junction left unmatched. The length of the CDR3 is 15 residues. CDR1 is SNHLY and CDR2 is FYNNEI in the germline V gene. The DNA of the CDR3 is TGTGCCAGTTTATGGAGACTAGCAAGGGGCAATGAGCAGTTCTTC. This sequence encodes CASLWRLARGNEQFF.

The chain combines TRBV19 with TRBJ2-7, with 11 bases aligning to TRBD1. V gave up 5 bases and J gave up 5 bases; unmatched junction bases: 8. The CDR3 loop spans 15 amino acids. The V gene's germline CDR1 is LNHDA and CDR2 SQIVND (reference sequence). CDR3 bases: TGTGCCAGTAGTCCCTGGACAGGGGGCATCGACGAGCAGTACTTC. It yields the protein CASSPWTGGIDEQYF.

This clone has a single count. The chain joins TRBV9 to TRBJ1-6; D gene ambiguous. The CDR3 is 13 amino acids. Trimming stripped 2 bases from V and 9 bases from J, with 9 bases between. The V gene's germline CDR1 is SGDLS and CDR2 YYNGEE. CDR3 protein: CASSVGQFSPLHF. DNA of the CDR3: TGTGCCAGCAGCGTGGGCCAATTTTCACCCCTCCACTTT.

This clone was seen a handful of times. The chain joins TRBV10-3 to TRBJ2-7, with TRBD1 matching over 10 bases. This CDR3 spans 13 amino acids. Trimming at V came to 8 bases and at J to 2 bases, leaving 3 bases not matched to a gene. Germline V gene lookup returns CDR1 ENHRY and CDR2 SYGVKD. The CDR3 DNA follows: TGTGCCATCGGGACAGGGGCCACCTACGAGCAGTACTTC. Amino acids: CAIGTGATYEQYF.

The J gene is TRBJ2-1, the V gene TRBV4-2; 7 nucleotides agree with TRBD2. Germline values: CDR1 LGHNA, CDR2 YNFKEQ. V gave up 4 bases and J gave up 0 bases; unmatched junction bases: 21. This CDR3 has 21 amino acids. CDR3 loop: CASSLSQARRGREASYNEQFF. CDR3 nucleotide sequence: TGTGCCAGCAGCCTAAGTCAGGCCCGAAGGGGACGGGAGGCCTCCTACAATGAGCAGTTCTTC.

The gene calls are TRBV6-5 and TRBJ1-1; D unclear. Per germline, CDR1 MNHEY and CDR2 SVGAGI. This CDR3 region has 14 residues. V was shortened by 2 bases and J by 1 base, with 8 bases between the two germline ends. CDR3 DNA: TGTGCCAGCAGTTACGACCGACAGAACACTGAAGCTTTCTTT. It is translated as CASSYDRQNTEAFF.

This chain joins TRBV30 and TRBJ1-5; TRBD1 aligns across 7 bases. With V trimmed by 1 base and J by 9 bases, 12 bases remained unmatched. CDR3 size: 15 residues. Germline V gene sequence: CDR1 GTSNPN, CDR2 SVGIG (reference sequence). CDR3 nucleotides: TGTGCCTGGAGTGAGGGGGCAAAGCCCTATCTGCCCCAGCATTTT. This sequence encodes CAWSEGAKPYLPQHF.

The chain uses TRBV27 and TRBJ1-1; tentative D call: TRBD1 (5 bases). Germline V gene data show CDR1 as MNHEY and CDR2 as SMNVEV (reference sequence). The CDR3 is 17 amino acids. V was cut by 0 bases and J by 7 bases, with 21 bases left in between. CDR3: CASSLSPTDIMGYEAFF. In DNA form, the CDR3 reads TGTGCCAGCAGTTTATCGCCGACAGATATTATGGGGTATGAAGCTTTCTTT.

This clone was observed a few times. V gene TRBV4-2 combines with J gene TRBJ2-5; 9 bases agree with TRBD1. The CDR3 is made up of 16 amino acids. The V gene end was trimmed by 3 bases and the J gene end by 2 bases; junction bases not matched to a gene: 7. CDR1 is LGHNA and CDR2 is YNFKEQ in the germline V gene. CDR3 loop: CASSQDGQGRQETQYF. Written as DNA, the CDR3 is TGTGCCAGCAGCCAGGACGGACAGGGGCGGCAAGAGACCCAGTACTTC.

The count of this clone is one. The V call is TRBV2, the J call TRBJ2-7, with 7 bases aligning to TRBD1. Germline V gives CDR1 SNHLY, CDR2 FYNNEI. This CDR3 comprises 14 residues. The V gene end was trimmed by 6 bases and the J gene end by 2 bases; junction bases not matched to a gene: 7. CDR3 sequence reads: CASRQTGTAYEQYF. The CDR3 bases are TGTGCCAGCAGACAAACTGGGACAGCCTACGAGCAGTACTTC.

This clone has more than one count but fewer than ten. V usage is TRBV4-1 and J usage is TRBJ1-1; TRBD1 matches at 9 bases. Germline V gene lookup returns CDR1 MGHRA and CDR2 YSYEKL. The length of the CDR3 is 15 residues. The trim removed 3 bases at V and 8 bases at J, leaving 10 bases unmatched. The CDR3 here is CASSHQDRGGREAFF. The CDR3 DNA follows: TGCGCCAGCAGCCACCAGGACAGGGGAGGTAGGGAAGCTTTCTTT.

This chain uses TRBV6-1 with TRBJ2-7; TRBD2 agrees at 9 bases. There are 13 residues in the CDR3. Germline-derived CDR1 and CDR2 are MNHNS and SASEGT. With 4 bases clipped from V and 2 bases from J, the junction kept 0 bases outside the gene matches. CDR3 sequence: CASSGTSAYEQYF. In DNA form, the CDR3 reads TGTGCCAGCAGTGGGACTAGCGCCTACGAGCAGTACTTC.

This clone was seen only a few times. The chain uses TRBV5-1 and TRBJ2-1; TRBD2 agrees at 8 bases. Germline V gene data show CDR1 as SGHRS and CDR2 as YFSETQ. V shed 1 base, J shed 8 bases, and the junction held 11 bases outside the gene matches. The CDR3 sequence is 16 residues long. CDR3 amino acids: CASSLYRSGGKDEQFF. For the CDR3, the DNA is TGCGCCAGCAGCTTGTATCGGAGCGGGGGTAAGGATGAGCAGTTCTTC.

The chain is built from TRBV4-1 and TRBJ2-2; 9 bases map to TRBD1. The trim removed 1 base at V and 0 bases at J, leaving 9 bases unmatched. The CDR3 is 19 residues long. Germline V gene data show CDR1 as MGHRA and CDR2 as YSYEKL. CDR3 DNA sequence: TGCGCCAGCAGCCAAGCCTGGACAGGGGCTTTTTCGAACACCGGGGAGCTGTTTTTT. It yields the protein CASSQAWTGAFSNTGELFF.

This chain connects TRBV6-1 to TRBJ1-4; 8 nucleotides line up with TRBD1. The V segment lost 7 bases and the J segment 6 bases; nucleotides outside the gene matches: 7. This CDR3 has 14 residues. CDR1 and CDR2 (germline): MNHNS, SASEGT. CDR3 loop: CASKGRGRDEKLFF. The CDR3 nucleotides read TGTGCCAGCAAGGGCAGGGGGCGCGATGAAAAACTGTTTTTT.

In DNA, the CDR3 is TGTGCCATCAGTGAGTCGGGCAGGGGAAATCAGCCCCAGCATTTT. The encoded protein is CAISESGRGNQPQHF. J is TRBJ1-5 and V is TRBV10-3; TRBD1 might be the D (6 bases). Germline-derived CDR1 and CDR2 are ENHRY and SYGVKD. The CDR3 contains 15 residues. The V end was cut by 0 bases, the J end by 4 bases, with 10 bases between.

The chain is built from TRBV9 and TRBJ2-3; perhaps TRBD1 as D (5 bases). The length of the CDR3 is 14 residues. V was trimmed by 1 base and J by 5 bases, leaving 11 bases between them. CDR1 SGDLS and CDR2 YYNGEE come from the germline V gene. CDR3 in DNA: TGTGCCAGCAGCGTAAGACAGAGCGAAGATACGCAGTATTTT. Translated: CASSVRQSEDTQYF.

This chain's CDR3 is CASSLALARTQYF. The CDR3 DNA is TGTGCCAGCAGCTTGGCACTAGCGAGGACCCAGTACTTC. This sequence joins TRBV5-4 and TRBJ2-5, with TRBD2 matching over 7 bases. The V gene end was trimmed by 0 bases and the J gene end by 7 bases; junction bases not matched to a gene: 3. The CDR3 spans 13 residues. The germline V gene has CDR1 SGHNT and CDR2 YYREEE (reference sequence).

The chain carries TRBV7-9 and TRBJ1-2; D is unresolved. The CDR3 runs 13 residues. Per the germline V gene, CDR1 is SEHNR and CDR2 is FQNEAQ (reference sequence). V was trimmed by 5 bases and J by 6 bases, leaving 13 bases between them. The CDR3 DNA reads as TGTGCCAGCAGCCTAAGCGGACGCGATGGCTACACCTTC. Translation: CASSLSGRDGYTF.

V gene TRBV30 combines with J gene TRBJ1-4; D unclear. With 5 bases removed from V and 4 bases from J, the gap between germline ends came to 8 bases. The length of the CDR3 is 12 residues. Germline CDR1 and CDR2: GTSNPN and SVGIG (reference sequence). The chain's CDR3 is CAWQGSNEKLFF. Here the CDR3 DNA reads TGTGCCTGGCAAGGGAGTAATGAAAAACTGTTTTTT.

The chain joins TRBV5-1 to TRBJ2-5; 7 bases fit TRBD1. V gave up 5 bases and J gave up 1 base; unmatched junction bases: 8. There are 15 residues in the CDR3. Germline lookup yields CDR1 SGHRS and CDR2 YFSETQ. The CDR3 DNA reads as TGCGCCAGCAGTCCTCGGACAGGCCCCCAAGAGACCCAGTACTTC. This translates into CASSPRTGPQETQYF.

In this sample, this clone turned up a few times. The chain links TRBV18 to TRBJ1-2; no definite D call. Germline V gives CDR1 KGHSH, CDR2 LQKENI. Trimming shortened V by 3 bases and J by 8 bases, and 16 bases separated the two germline ends. This CDR3 region has 14 residues. The CDR3 sequence: CASSPDTGGRGYTF. CDR3 sequence (DNA): TGTGCCAGCTCACCCGACACTGGTGGAAGGGGCTACACCTTC.

This clone was found a few times. The chain combines TRBV19 with TRBJ2-3, with TRBD2 as a possible D gene (6 bases). Germline lookup yields CDR1 LNHDA and CDR2 SQIVND (reference sequence). This CDR3 spans 15 amino acids. Deletions cut 3 bases from V and 0 bases from J, with 10 bases between. CDR3 region: CASSMEGTSTDTQYF. In DNA form, the CDR3 reads TGTGCCAGTAGTATGGAGGGAACTAGCACAGATACGCAGTATTTT.